This T cell receptor (beta chain) was identified in a study of shared clonotypes between healthy human individuals. Overall study: Donors had three CD4 naive, three CD4 memory, two CD8 naive and one CD8 memory plate apiece.

Sorted subsets were amplified in replicate PCRs using around 220 ng DNA, tens of thousands of T cell genomes. Authors' analysis steps: Sequence data from immunoSEQ were junction-only and lacked quality scores; consequently, filtering differed. Sequenced by immunoSEQ multiplex PCR; TCRdb stores in-frame clones only, minus some. The V and J calls and the clone size are those of that table, but D and trimming were determined from the DNA. The table includes roughly 2,500,000 clones, 93% detected once. The CDR3 runs to 18 residues. Trimming removed 0 bases at V and 5 bases at J, with 19 bases between. The germline V gene has CDR1 SGHTA and CDR2 FQGTGA.

The specimen sequenced was naive CD4+ T cells from PBMCs. Subset here: CD45RA+ positively selected. This clonotype was obtained from a man younger than 35 in good health. Some clones in this sample may be carry-over from other donors' samples. The genes are TRBV7-3 and TRBJ2-2; a weak D match, TRBD2 (6 bases). In DNA form, the CDR3 reads TGTGCCAGCAGCTTAACGTGGGGCGGTAGCGGAGTGACCGGGGAGCTGTTTTTT. Its protein product is CASSLTWGGSGVTGELFF.